A selection of T cell receptor beta chains follows, all from one sample in a study of shared clonotypes between healthy human individuals. The method was immunoSEQ multiplex PCR; TCRdb's version includes in-frame clones alone and lacks a portion of them. This repertoire shows 740,000 or so clones, about three quarters found once; its top ten account for around 1.8%. What was sequenced was memory CD4+ T cells sorted from blood. The receptors were sampled from a woman between 25 and 40 years old in good health. CDR3s include the opening cysteine and the closing phenylalanine or tryptophan. A D gene is named only where the DNA matches it firmly. The size of a clone is reported for some rows only, either as once, few or many, or as a class for expanded clones.

V gene	D gene	J gene	clone size	CDR3 DNA	CDR3 protein
TRBV5-6	TRBD2	TRBJ2-5	many	TGTGCCAGCAGCCCGGCCCCTTGGACTAGCGAAATACAAGAGACCCAGTACTTC	CASSPAPWTSEIQETQYF
TRBV5-8	-	TRBJ2-7	-	TGTGCCAGCAGCTTGGACTGGGCCGAGCAGTACTTC	CASSLDWAEQYF
TRBV6-8	-	TRBJ2-2	-	TGTGCCACCCACGGGCCAAACACCGGGGAGCTGTTTTTT	CATHGPNTGELFF
TRBV14	-	TRBJ2-7	few	TGTGCCAGCAGCCACTTCAGGGGCTACGAGCAGTACTTC	CASSHFRGYEQYF
TRBV28	-	TRBJ1-5	-	TGTGCCAGCAGTTTAGGCAGGGGTAGGCAGCCCCAGCATTTT	CASSLGRGRQPQHF
TRBV19	TRBD2	TRBJ2-1	-	TGTGCCAGTAGTATAGGACTAGCGGTAGACAATGAGCAGTTCTTC	CASSIGLAVDNEQFF
TRBV16	TRBD1	TRBJ2-2	few	TGTGCCAGCAGCCCCATCACAGGGGCCGGGGAGCTGTTTTTT	CASSPITGAGELFF
TRBV4-1	-	TRBJ2-1	-	TGCGCCAGCAGCCGGGGTGATAGCGGTCCCACAGCGGGTGAGCAGTTCTTC	CASSRGDSGPTAGEQFF
TRBV5-4	-	TRBJ2-2	-	TGTGCCAGCAGCCCGATCCCAACCGGGGAGCTGTTTTTT	CASSPIPTGELFF
TRBV7-7	TRBD2	TRBJ2-1	-	TGTGCCAGCAGCCCCGGGACTAGGCGGGAAGGCAATGAGCAGTTCTTC	CASSPGTRREGNEQFF
TRBV2	-	TRBJ1-2	few	TGTGCCAGCAATGAGGCCGACTATATGGGCTACACCTTC	CASNEADYMGYTF
TRBV29-1	-	TRBJ2-3	-	TGCAGCGTTGAAGAGGGTCAGTCAGATACGCAGTATTTT	CSVEEGQSDTQYF
TRBV5-1	TRBD1	TRBJ2-5	-	TGCGCCAGCAGCCAGGACAGGGTGGAGACCCAGTACTTC	CASSQDRVETQYF
TRBV5-1	TRBD2	TRBJ2-3	many	TGCGCCAGCAGCTTGGAGGGCGGGAGTACAGATACGCAGTATTTT	CASSLEGGSTDTQYF
TRBV5-1	TRBD2	TRBJ2-7	-	TGCGCCAGCAGCTTGGAGACGACTAGCGGGTATTCCTACGAGCAGTACTTC	CASSLETTSGYSYEQYF
TRBV28	-	TRBJ1-2	-	TGTGCCAGCAGTTTATCGGGTTTTCCTAACTATGGCTACACCTTC	CASSLSGFPNYGYTF
TRBV9	-	TRBJ2-2	-	TGTGCCAGCAGCGTAGGGGTTAGCGGATACACCGGGGAGCTGTTTTTT	CASSVGVSGYTGELFF
TRBV18	-	TRBJ2-7	-	TGTGCCAGCTCACCATCCGGGGACTACGAGCAGTACTTC	CASSPSGDYEQYF
TRBV5-4	TRBD2	TRBJ2-1	-	TGTGCCAGCAGCTTGACTAGCGGGACCAATGAGCAGTTCTTC	CASSLTSGTNEQFF
TRBV19	-	TRBJ1-5	-	TGTGTCAGTACTCCGATGTGGGAGGGCAATCAGCCCCAGCATTTT	CVSTPMWEGNQPQHF
TRBV4-2	TRBD2	TRBJ2-5	-	TGTGCCAGCAGCCAAGTCGGGACTAGCGGTCGGGAATCAGAGACCCAGTACTTC	CASSQVGTSGRESETQYF
TRBV7-9	-	TRBJ2-5	-	TGTGCCAGCAGCCGACAGATTCAAGAGACCCAGTACTTC	CASSRQIQETQYF
TRBV9	-	TRBJ1-5	-	TGTGCCAGCAGCCCTGGGGCGCTTGGCAATCAGCCCCAGCATTTT	CASSPGALGNQPQHF
TRBV6-6	TRBD2	TRBJ2-3	-	TGTGCCAGCAGACTACTAGCGGATACAGATACGCAGTATTTT	CASRLLADTDTQYF
TRBV6-5	-	TRBJ2-2	-	TGTGCCAGCCCGGACAGAAACACCGGGGAGCTGTTTTTT	CASPDRNTGELFF
TRBV10-3	TRBD1	TRBJ2-7	-	TGTGCCATCAGTGCCCGAGACAGGGGCTACGAGCAGTACTTC	CAISARDRGYEQYF
TRBV5-1	-	TRBJ2-3	-	TGCGCCAGCAGCTTCGGTCAGACAGATACGCAGTATTTT	CASSFGQTDTQYF
TRBV19	-	TRBJ1-3	-	TGTGCCAGTAGACCACAGTACTCTGGAAACACCATATATTTT	CASRPQYSGNTIYF
TRBV7-9	TRBD2	TRBJ2-7	-	TGTGCCAGCAGCTCCGGGACTAGCCTAAGGGCGGACGAGCAGTACTTC	CASSSGTSLRADEQYF
TRBV11-2	TRBD1	TRBJ2-7	-	TGTGCCAGCAGCTACGGGACAGGCTACGAGCAGTACTTC	CASSYGTGYEQYF
TRBV6-1	-	TRBJ1-4	few	TGTGCCAGCAGTGAGCCGATCTGGAACAATGAAAAACTGTTTTTT	CASSEPIWNNEKLFF
TRBV2	TRBD1	TRBJ1-2	-	TGTGCCAGCAGGGAAAGGGGGCTTGGCTACACCTTC	CASRERGLGYTF
TRBV25-1	TRBD2	TRBJ2-7	-	TGTGCCAGCAGTGTAGTAGCGGGACGCTACGAGCAGTACTTC	CASSVVAGRYEQYF
TRBV9	TRBD1	TRBJ1-4	-	TGTGCCAGCAGCGTGACAGGGGACTTGGGAAAACTGTTTTTT	CASSVTGDLGKLFF
TRBV5-4	-	TRBJ1-4	few	TGTGCCAGCAGCTTGAAGGCAGTGGCAGCTCATGAAAAACTGTTTTTT	CASSLKAVAAHEKLFF
TRBV5-6	-	TRBJ2-5	-	TGTGCCAGCAGCATAGAGACAGTTTACCAAGAGACCCAGTACTTC	CASSIETVYQETQYF
TRBV20-1	-	TRBJ2-7	few	TGCAGTGCTAGCTACGAGCAGTACTTC	CSASYEQYF
TRBV21-1	-	TRBJ2-4	once	TGTGCCAGCAGCAATCTGTCAGGGACGCTTTATGAACAAAACATTCAGTACTTC	CASSNLSGTLYEQNIQYF
TRBV9	-	TRBJ2-1	-	TGTGCCAGCAGCGCGGGAAGGTCCTACAATGAGCAGTTCTTC	CASSAGRSYNEQFF
TRBV6-5	TRBD2	TRBJ2-5	-	TGTGCCAGCAGCCGGGGACTAGTCGGCCAAGAGACCCAGTACTTC	CASSRGLVGQETQYF
TRBV11-2	TRBD1	TRBJ2-2	once	TGTGCCAGCAGCTATACAGGGGCCAGCACCGGGGAGCTGTTTTTT	CASSYTGASTGELFF
TRBV7-9	TRBD1	TRBJ1-5	-	TGTGCCAGCGGCAGGGGGAATCAGCCCCAGCATTTT	CASGRGNQPQHF
TRBV7-6	-	TRBJ1-1	-	TGTGCCAGCAGCGCAGTATCGAACACTGAAGCTTTCTTT	CASSAVSNTEAFF
TRBV11-2	TRBD1	TRBJ2-3	-	TGTGCCAGCAGCCCCCGGACAGGGGGAAGCACAGATACGCAGTATTTT	CASSPRTGGSTDTQYF
TRBV6-1	TRBD2	TRBJ2-3	-	TGTGCCAGCAGTGCCCGCGGTGGGAGGGCCGCAGATACGCAGTATTTT	CASSARGGRAADTQYF
TRBV10-3	-	TRBJ2-7	-	TGTGCCATCACGGGACGGAAAGACTACGAGCAGTACTTC	CAITGRKDYEQYF
TRBV7-2	TRBD1	TRBJ1-3	once	TGTGCCAGCAGGTCAGGCGGGACAGGTGGAAACACCATATATTTT	CASRSGGTGGNTIYF
TRBV4-1	TRBD2	TRBJ2-3	-	TGCGCCAGCAGCCAAGCCGGGACTAGCGGGAGTACAGATACGCAGTATTTT	CASSQAGTSGSTDTQYF
TRBV6-1	-	TRBJ2-1	-	TGTGCCAGCAGTGAGGTAGCGGCCTACAATGAGCAGTTCTTC	CASSEVAAYNEQFF
TRBV7-9	-	TRBJ1-1	-	TGTGCCAGCAGCTCAAGTCAAGGGGCTTATGAAGCTTTCTTT	CASSSSQGAYEAFF
TRBV2	-	TRBJ2-7	many	TGTGCCAGCAGGATAACTGCCTACGAGCAGTACTTC	CASRITAYEQYF
TRBV30	TRBD1	TRBJ2-3	-	TGTGCCTGGAGTGTACCCCGGGACAGTAACACAGATACGCAGTATTTT	CAWSVPRDSNTDTQYF
TRBV15	-	TRBJ2-7	once	TGTGCCACCAGCAGAGAGTGGGGGAGCTCCTACGAGCAGTACTTC	CATSREWGSSYEQYF
TRBV7-9	-	TRBJ1-2	-	TGTGCCAGCAGCCTCCGACAGAGCTATGGCTACACCTTC	CASSLRQSYGYTF
TRBV30	-	TRBJ2-1	-	TGTGCCTGGAGTAAAATTTTCAATGAGCAGTTCTTC	CAWSKIFNEQFF